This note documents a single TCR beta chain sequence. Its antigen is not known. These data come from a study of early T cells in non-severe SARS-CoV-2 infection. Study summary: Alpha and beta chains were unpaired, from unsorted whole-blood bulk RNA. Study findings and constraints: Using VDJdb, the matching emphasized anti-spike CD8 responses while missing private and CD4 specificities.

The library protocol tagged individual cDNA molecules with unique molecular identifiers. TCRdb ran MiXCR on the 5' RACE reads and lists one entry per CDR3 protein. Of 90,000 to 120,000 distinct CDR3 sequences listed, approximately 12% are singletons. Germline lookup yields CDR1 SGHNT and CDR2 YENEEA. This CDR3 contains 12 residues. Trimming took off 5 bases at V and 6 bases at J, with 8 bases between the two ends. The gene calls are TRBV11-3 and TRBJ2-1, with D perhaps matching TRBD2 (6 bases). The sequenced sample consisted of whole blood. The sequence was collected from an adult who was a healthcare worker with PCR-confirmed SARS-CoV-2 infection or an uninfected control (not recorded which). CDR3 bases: TGTGCCAGCAGCACGACTAGCAATGAGCAGTTCTTC. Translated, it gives CASSTTSNEQFF.